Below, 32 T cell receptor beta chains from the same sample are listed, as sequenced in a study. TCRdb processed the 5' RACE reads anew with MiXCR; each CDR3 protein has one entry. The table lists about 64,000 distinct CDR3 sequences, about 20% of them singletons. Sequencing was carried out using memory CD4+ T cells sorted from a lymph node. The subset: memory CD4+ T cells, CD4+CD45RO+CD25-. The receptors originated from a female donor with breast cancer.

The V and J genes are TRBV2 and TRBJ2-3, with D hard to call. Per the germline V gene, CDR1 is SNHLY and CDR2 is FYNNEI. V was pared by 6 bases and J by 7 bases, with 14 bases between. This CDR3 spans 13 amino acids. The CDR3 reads CASRRAPGNTQYF. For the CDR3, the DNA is TGTGCCAGCAGACGGGCCCCTGGAAATACGCAGTATTTT.

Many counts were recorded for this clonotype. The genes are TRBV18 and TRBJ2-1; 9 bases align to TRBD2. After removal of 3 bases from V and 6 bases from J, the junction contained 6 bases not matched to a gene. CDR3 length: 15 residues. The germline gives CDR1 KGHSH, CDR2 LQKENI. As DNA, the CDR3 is TGTGCCAGCTCACCTACTAGCGGGCGGCCCAATGAGCAGTTCTTC. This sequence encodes CASSPTSGRPNEQFF. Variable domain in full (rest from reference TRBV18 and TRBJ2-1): NAGVMQNPRHLVRRRGQEARLRCSPMKGHSHVYWYRQLPEEGLKFMVYLQKENIIDESGMPKERFSAEFPKEGPSILRIQQVVRGDSAAYFCASSPTSGRPNEQFFGPGTRLTVL.

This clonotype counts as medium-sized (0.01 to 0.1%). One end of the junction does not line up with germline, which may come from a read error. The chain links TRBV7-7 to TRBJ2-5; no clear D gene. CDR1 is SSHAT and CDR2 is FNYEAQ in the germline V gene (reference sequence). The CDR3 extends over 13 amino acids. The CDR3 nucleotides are TGTGCTAGCAGCTTACACGGACAAGAGACCCAGTACTTC. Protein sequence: CASSLHGQETQYF.

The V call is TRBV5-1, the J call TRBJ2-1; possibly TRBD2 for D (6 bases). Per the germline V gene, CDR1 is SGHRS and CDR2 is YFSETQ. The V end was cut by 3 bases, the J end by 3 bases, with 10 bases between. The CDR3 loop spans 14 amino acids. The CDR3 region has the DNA TGCGCCAGCAGCTCCGGACTAAACTACAATGAGCAGTTCTTC. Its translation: CASSSGLNYNEQFF.

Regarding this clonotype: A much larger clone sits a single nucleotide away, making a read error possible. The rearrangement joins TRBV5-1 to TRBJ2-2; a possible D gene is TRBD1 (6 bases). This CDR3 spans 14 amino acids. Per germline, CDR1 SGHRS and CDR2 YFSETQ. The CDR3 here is CASRWDTTTGELVF. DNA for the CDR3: TGCGCCAGCAGGTGGGACACCACCACCGGGGAGCTGGTTTTT.

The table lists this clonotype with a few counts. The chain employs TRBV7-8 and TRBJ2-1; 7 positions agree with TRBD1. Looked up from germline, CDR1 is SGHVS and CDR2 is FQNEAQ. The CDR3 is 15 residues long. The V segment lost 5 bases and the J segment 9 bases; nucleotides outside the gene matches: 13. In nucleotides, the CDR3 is TGTGCCAGCAGCCCCCACCGGGACAGATCCACTGAGCAGTTCTTC. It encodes CASSPHRDRSTEQFF.

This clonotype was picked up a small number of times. DNA of the CDR3: TGTGCCAGCCGCCAGCAGGGAGGGAACACTGAAGCTTTCTTT. It translates to CASRQQGGNTEAFF. The chain employs TRBV7-8 and TRBJ1-1; tentative D call: TRBD1 (5 bases). With 8 bases removed from V and 1 base from J, the gap between germline ends came to 14 bases. Germline CDR1 reads SGHVS; CDR2 reads FQNEAQ. CDR3 length equals 14 residues.

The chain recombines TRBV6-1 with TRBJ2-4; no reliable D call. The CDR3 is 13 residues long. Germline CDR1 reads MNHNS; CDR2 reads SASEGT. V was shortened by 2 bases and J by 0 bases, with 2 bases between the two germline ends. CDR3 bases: TGTGCCAGCAGTGAAATAGCCAAAAACATTCAGTACTTC. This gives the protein CASSEIAKNIQYF.

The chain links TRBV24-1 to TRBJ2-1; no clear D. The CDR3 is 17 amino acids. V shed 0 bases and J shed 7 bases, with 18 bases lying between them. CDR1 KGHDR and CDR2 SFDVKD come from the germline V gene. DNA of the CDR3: TGTGCCACCAGTGATTTGGAATCAACAAGAGGCTGGAATGAGCAGTTCTTC. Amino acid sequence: CATSDLESTRGWNEQFF.

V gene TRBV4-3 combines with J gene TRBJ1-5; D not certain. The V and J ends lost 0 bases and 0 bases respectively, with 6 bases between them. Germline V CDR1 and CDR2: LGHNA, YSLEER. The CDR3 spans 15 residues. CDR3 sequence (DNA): TGCGCCAGCAGCCAAGATAGGTCTAGCAATCAGCCCCAGCATTTT. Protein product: CASSQDRSSNQPQHF.

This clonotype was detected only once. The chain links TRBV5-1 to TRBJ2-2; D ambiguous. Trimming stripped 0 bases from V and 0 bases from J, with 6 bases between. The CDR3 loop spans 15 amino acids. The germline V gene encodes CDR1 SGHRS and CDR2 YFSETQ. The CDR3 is CASSLDYANTGELFF. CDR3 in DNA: TGCGCCAGCAGCTTGGACTACGCGAACACCGGGGAGCTGTTTTTT. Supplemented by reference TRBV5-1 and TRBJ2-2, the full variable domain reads KAGVTQTPRYLIKTRGQQVTLSCSPISGHRSVSWYQQTPGQGLQFLFEYFSETQRNKGNFPGRFSGRQFSNSRSEMNVSTLELGDSALYLCASSLDYANTGELFFGEGSRLTVL.

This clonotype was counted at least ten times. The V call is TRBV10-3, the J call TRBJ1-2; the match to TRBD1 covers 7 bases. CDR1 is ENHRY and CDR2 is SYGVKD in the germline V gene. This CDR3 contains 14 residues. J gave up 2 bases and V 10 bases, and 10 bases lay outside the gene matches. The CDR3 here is CATGSGGENYGYTF. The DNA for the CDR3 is TGTGCCACCGGATCAGGGGGAGAGAACTATGGCTACACCTTC.

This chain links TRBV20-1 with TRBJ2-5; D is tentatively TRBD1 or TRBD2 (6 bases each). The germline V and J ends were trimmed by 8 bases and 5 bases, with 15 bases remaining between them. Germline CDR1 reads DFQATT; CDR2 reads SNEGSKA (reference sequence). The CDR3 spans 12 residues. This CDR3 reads CSPMGAGETQYF. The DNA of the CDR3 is TGCAGTCCTATGGGGGCGGGGGAGACCCAGTACTTC.

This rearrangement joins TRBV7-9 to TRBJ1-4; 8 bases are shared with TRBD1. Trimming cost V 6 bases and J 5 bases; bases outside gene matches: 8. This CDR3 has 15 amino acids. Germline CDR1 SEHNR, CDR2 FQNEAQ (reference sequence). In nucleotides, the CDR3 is TGTGCCAGCAGGGGACAGGCTGGCGTAAATGAAAAACTGTTTTTT. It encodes CASRGQAGVNEKLFF.

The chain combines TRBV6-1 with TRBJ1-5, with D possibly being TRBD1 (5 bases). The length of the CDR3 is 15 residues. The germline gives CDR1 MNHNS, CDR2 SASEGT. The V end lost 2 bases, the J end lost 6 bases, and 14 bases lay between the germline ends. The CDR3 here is CASSEYGDFGQPQHF. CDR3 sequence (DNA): TGTGCCAGCAGTGAATATGGGGACTTCGGTCAGCCCCAGCATTTT.

CDR3 bases: TGTGCCAGCAGCTGGGAAGATTACACCGGGGAGCTGTTTTTT. Its translation is CASSWEDYTGELFF. The rearrangement uses TRBV5-4 and TRBJ2-2; D gene uncertain. The germline CDR1 and CDR2 sequences are SGHNT and YYREEE (reference sequence). The CDR3 is 14 residues long. V was trimmed by 3 bases and J by 3 bases, leaving 9 bases between them.

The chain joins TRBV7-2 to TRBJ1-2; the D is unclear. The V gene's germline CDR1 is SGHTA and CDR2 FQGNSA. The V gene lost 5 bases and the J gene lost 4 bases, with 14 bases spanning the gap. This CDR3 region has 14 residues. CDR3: CASSTRWSPYGYTF. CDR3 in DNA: TGTGCCAGCAGCACCCGATGGAGCCCCTATGGCTACACCTTC.

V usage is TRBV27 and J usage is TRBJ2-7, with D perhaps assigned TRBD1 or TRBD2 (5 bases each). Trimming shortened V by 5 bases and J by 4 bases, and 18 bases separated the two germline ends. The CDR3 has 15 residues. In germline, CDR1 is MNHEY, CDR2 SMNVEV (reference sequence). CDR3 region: CASSKGRGGVYEQYF. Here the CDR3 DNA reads TGTGCCAGCAGTAAGGGACGCGGTGGGGTTTACGAGCAGTACTTC.

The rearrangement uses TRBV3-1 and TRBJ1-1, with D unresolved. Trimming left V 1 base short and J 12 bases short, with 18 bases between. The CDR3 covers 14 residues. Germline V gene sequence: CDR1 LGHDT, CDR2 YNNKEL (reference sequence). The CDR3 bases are TGTGCCAGCAGCCAAGGAACCCAAATCCCAAAGTCTTTCTTT. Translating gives CASSQGTQIPKSFF.

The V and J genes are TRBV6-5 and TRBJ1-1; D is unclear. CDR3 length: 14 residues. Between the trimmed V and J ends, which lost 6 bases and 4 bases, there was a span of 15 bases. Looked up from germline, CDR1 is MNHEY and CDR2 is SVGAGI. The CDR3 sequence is CASRDGERGTEAFF. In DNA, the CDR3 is TGTGCCAGCAGGGACGGCGAGCGGGGCACTGAAGCTTTCTTT.

This CDR3 is CASGQGRRNTIYF. In DNA form, the CDR3 reads TGTGCCAGCGGACAGGGGAGAAGAAACACCATATATTTT. This sequence joins TRBV6-5 and TRBJ1-3; TRBD1 aligns across 9 bases. Trimming cost V 8 bases and J 5 bases; bases outside gene matches: 4. The germline V gene has CDR1 MNHEY and CDR2 SVGAGI. This CDR3 has 13 residues.

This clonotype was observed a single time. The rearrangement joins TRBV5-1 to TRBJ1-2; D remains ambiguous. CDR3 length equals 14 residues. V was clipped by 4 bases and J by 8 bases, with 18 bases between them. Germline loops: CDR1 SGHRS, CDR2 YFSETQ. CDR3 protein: CASSTGPQNLGYTF. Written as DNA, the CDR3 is TGCGCCAGCAGCACCGGGCCCCAGAATTTGGGCTACACCTTC.

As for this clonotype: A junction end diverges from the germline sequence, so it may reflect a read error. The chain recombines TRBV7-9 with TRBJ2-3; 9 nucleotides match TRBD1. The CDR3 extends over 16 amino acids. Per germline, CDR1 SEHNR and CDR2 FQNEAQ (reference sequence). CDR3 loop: CASSVNWDRATDAQYF. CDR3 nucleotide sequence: TGTGCCAGCAGCGTCAACTGGGACAGGGCCACAGATGCGCAGTATTTT.

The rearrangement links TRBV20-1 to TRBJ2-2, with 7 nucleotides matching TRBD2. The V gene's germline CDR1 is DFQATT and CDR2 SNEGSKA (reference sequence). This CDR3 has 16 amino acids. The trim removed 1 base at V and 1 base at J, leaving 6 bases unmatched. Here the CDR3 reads CSARGPGGRNTGELFF. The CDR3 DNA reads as TGCAGTGCTAGAGGTCCTGGCGGGAGGAACACCGGGGAGCTGTTTTTT.

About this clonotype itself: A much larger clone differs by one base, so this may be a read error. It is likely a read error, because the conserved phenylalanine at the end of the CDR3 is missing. The CDR3 region has the DNA TGTACCAGCAGTTCTACGGGACGGTTCACTGAAGCTTTCCTT. It translates to CTSSSTGRFTEAFL. The V call is TRBV6-5, the J call TRBJ1-1; D perhaps matches TRBD1 (5 bases). Per the germline V gene, CDR1 is MNHEY and CDR2 is SVGAGI. The CDR3 consists of 14 residues.

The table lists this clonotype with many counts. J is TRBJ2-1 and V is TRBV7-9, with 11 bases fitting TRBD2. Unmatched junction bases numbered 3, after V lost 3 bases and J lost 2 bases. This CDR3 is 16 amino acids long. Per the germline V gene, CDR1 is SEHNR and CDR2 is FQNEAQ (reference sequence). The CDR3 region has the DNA TGTGCCAGCAGCTTGGCACTAGCGGGAGCCTACAATGAGCAGTTCTTC. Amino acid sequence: CASSLALAGAYNEQFF.

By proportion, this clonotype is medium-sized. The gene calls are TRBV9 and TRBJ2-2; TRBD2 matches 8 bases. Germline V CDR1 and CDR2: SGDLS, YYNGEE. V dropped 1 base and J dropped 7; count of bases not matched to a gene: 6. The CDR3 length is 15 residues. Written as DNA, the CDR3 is TGTGCCAGCAGCGTAACGACTAGCGTGGACGGGGAGCTGTTTTTT. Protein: CASSVTTSVDGELFF.

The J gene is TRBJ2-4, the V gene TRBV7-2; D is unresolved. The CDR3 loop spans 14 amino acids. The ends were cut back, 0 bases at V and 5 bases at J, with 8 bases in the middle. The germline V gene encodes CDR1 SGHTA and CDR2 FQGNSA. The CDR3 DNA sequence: TGTGCCAGCAGCTTAGCCTTAGACCAAAACATTCAGTACTTC. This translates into CASSLALDQNIQYF. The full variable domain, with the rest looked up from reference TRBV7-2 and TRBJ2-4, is GAGVSQSPSNKVTEKGKDVELRCDPISGHTALYWYRQSLGQGLEFLIYFQGNSAPDKSGLPSDRFSAERTGGSVSTLTIQRTQQEDSAVYLCASSLALDQNIQYFGAGTRLSVL.

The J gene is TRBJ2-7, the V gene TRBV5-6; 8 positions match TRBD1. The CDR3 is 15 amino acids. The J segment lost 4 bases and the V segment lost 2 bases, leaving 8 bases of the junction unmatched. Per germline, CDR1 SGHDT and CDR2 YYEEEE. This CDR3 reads CASSFTTGGLYEQYF. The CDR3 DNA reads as TGTGCCAGCAGCTTTACTACAGGGGGTTTGTACGAGCAGTACTTC.

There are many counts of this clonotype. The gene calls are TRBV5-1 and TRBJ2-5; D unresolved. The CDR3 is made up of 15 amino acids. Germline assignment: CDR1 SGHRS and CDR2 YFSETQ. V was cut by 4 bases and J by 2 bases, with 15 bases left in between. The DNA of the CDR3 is TGCGCCAGCAGCCCGGGCAGTACCCTTCAAGAGACCCAGTACTTC. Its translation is CASSPGSTLQETQYF.

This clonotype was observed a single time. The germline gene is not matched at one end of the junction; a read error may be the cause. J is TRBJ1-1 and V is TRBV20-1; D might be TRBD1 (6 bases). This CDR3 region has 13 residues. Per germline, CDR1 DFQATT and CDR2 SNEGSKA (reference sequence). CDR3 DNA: TGCAGTGCTAGGGCCGGACAGAACACTGGAGCTTTCTTT. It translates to CSARAGQNTGAFF.

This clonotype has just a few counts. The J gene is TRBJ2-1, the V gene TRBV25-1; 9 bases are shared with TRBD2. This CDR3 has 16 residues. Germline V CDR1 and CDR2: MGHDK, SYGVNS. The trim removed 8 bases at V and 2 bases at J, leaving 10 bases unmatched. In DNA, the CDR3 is TGTGCCAGCGGTAGTCGGCTAGCGGGAACCTACAATGAGCAGTTCTTC. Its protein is CASGSRLAGTYNEQFF.